Listed below are T cell receptor beta chains from one sample, sequenced in a study of molecular identifiers for immune sequencing clone quantification. TCRdb reanalysed the PCR reads using MiXCR and keeps one entry per CDR3 protein. The table records about 640,000 distinct CDR3 sequences, just under 20% of them present only once. Sequencing used naive CD8+ T cells from blood, with Jurkat cell RNA spiked in. These receptors were collected from a human donor in good health. Some libraries in this study had Jurkat cell RNA spiked in. The CDR3 runs from the conserved cysteine through the conserved F or W. The order of the fields is V gene, J gene, D gene, clone size, CDR3 DNA, CDR3 protein. A D gene is named only where the DNA matches it firmly. Clone size is given for some rows only: seen once, a few or many times, or a class if the clone is expanded.

v_call: TRBV2; j_call: TRBJ2-7; d_call: TRBD1; clone_size: many; cdr3_nt: TGTGCCAGCAGCCCCGGGACAGGTACCCTTGGAACCTACGAGCAGTACTTC; cdr3_aa: CASSPGTGTLGTYEQYF
v_call: TRBV30; j_call: TRBJ1-5; d_call: .; clone_size: .; cdr3_nt: TGTGCCTGGGGTGTGGGGCAGGGGTATCAGCCCCAGCATTTT; cdr3_aa: CAWGVGQGYQPQHF
v_call: TRBV28; j_call: TRBJ1-2; d_call: .; clone_size: .; cdr3_nt: TGTGCCAGCAGTCAAGCCCTGTCCAGCTATGGCTACACCTTC; cdr3_aa: CASSQALSSYGYTF
v_call: TRBV18; j_call: TRBJ1-5; d_call: .; clone_size: many; cdr3_nt: TGTGCCAGCTCACCATACCACGGGGGCCCCTCCGAGCCCCAGCATTTT; cdr3_aa: CASSPYHGGPSEPQHF
v_call: TRBV6-2/TRBV6-3; j_call: TRBJ2-7; d_call: .; clone_size: .; cdr3_nt: TGTGCCAGCAGTTTCTGGGGGACTGGATCCTACGAGCAGTACTTC; cdr3_aa: CASSFWGTGSYEQYF
v_call: TRBV23-1; j_call: TRBJ2-2; d_call: .; clone_size: many; cdr3_nt: TGCGCCAGCAGTCAATTGGGCCAGACGAACACCGGGGAGCTGTTTTTT; cdr3_aa: CASSQLGQTNTGELFF
v_call: TRBV7-6; j_call: TRBJ2-3; d_call: .; clone_size: many; cdr3_nt: TGTGCCAGCAGCTTAGAGGCAGGGGAGCTAGATACGCAGTATTTT; cdr3_aa: CASSLEAGELDTQYF
v_call: TRBV18; j_call: TRBJ2-3; d_call: .; clone_size: many; cdr3_nt: TGTGCCAGCTCACTGGGAATCGGGGGAAGCACAGATACGCAGTATTTT; cdr3_aa: CASSLGIGGSTDTQYF
v_call: TRBV4-3; j_call: TRBJ1-2; d_call: .; clone_size: many; cdr3_nt: TGCGCCAGCAGCCAAGTAGGGGATCTCTATGGCTACACCTTC; cdr3_aa: CASSQVGDLYGYTF
v_call: TRBV20-1; j_call: TRBJ1-3; d_call: .; clone_size: many; cdr3_nt: TGCAGTGCTAGAGATGTAGGGCCTGGAAACACCATATATTTT; cdr3_aa: CSARDVGPGNTIYF
v_call: TRBV7-9; j_call: TRBJ2-3; d_call: TRBD1; clone_size: many; cdr3_nt: TGTGCCAGCAGCTTACCTTTAGGGACAGGGGAAATCACAGATACGCAGTATTTT; cdr3_aa: CASSLPLGTGEITDTQYF
v_call: TRBV7-6; j_call: TRBJ2-3; d_call: .; clone_size: many; cdr3_nt: TGTGCCAGCAGCTTCGGGGCAAGTAGCACAGATACGCAGTATTTT; cdr3_aa: CASSFGASSTDTQYF
v_call: TRBV9; j_call: TRBJ1-2; d_call: .; clone_size: .; cdr3_nt: TGTGCCGGCAGCGCAGCGTTGGGGGATAATGGCTACACCTTC; cdr3_aa: CAGSAALGDNGYTF
v_call: TRBV5-6; j_call: TRBJ2-1; d_call: .; clone_size: .; cdr3_nt: TGTGCCAGCAGCTGGGGACTTCCCAATGAGCAGTTCTTC; cdr3_aa: CASSWGLPNEQFF
v_call: TRBV19; j_call: TRBJ2-5; d_call: .; clone_size: .; cdr3_nt: TGTGCCAGTAGTATGGGCGGCTTCACGAGTTTGGAGACCCAGTACTTC; cdr3_aa: CASSMGGFTSLETQYF
v_call: TRBV6-2/TRBV6-3; j_call: TRBJ2-5; d_call: TRBD1; clone_size: many; cdr3_nt: TGTGCCAGCAGTTGGACAGGGGGATCCGTTGAGACCCAGTACTTC; cdr3_aa: CASSWTGGSVETQYF
v_call: TRBV29-1; j_call: TRBJ2-7; d_call: .; clone_size: many; cdr3_nt: TGCAGCGTATACAGGGACTACGAGCAGTACTTC; cdr3_aa: CSVYRDYEQYF
v_call: TRBV6-5; j_call: TRBJ1-1; d_call: TRBD1; clone_size: once; cdr3_nt: TGTGCCAGCGCACGACAGGGGATGAACACTGAAGCTTTCTTT; cdr3_aa: CASARQGMNTEAFF
v_call: TRBV6-6; j_call: TRBJ1-5; d_call: .; clone_size: many; cdr3_nt: TGTGCCAGCAGGGATGGTCAGCCCCAGCATTTT; cdr3_aa: CASRDGQPQHF
v_call: TRBV6-2/TRBV6-3; j_call: TRBJ2-7; d_call: .; clone_size: .; cdr3_nt: TGTGCCAGCAGTTACTCCAGAATTGGCTACGAGCAGTACTTC; cdr3_aa: CASSYSRIGYEQYF
v_call: TRBV6-1; j_call: TRBJ1-5; d_call: .; clone_size: many; cdr3_nt: TGTGCCAGCCGTAGGTGGGATCAGCCCCAGCATTTT; cdr3_aa: CASRRWDQPQHF
v_call: TRBV2; j_call: TRBJ2-4; d_call: TRBD2; clone_size: few; cdr3_nt: TGTGCCAGCAGTGAGACGGGCGGGGGGGTCAGACTAGCCAAAACCATTCAGTACTTC; cdr3_aa: CASSETGGGVRLAKTIQYF
v_call: TRBV20-1; j_call: TRBJ1-1; d_call: TRBD1; clone_size: many; cdr3_nt: TGCAGTGCTGCGGGTGGACAGGCGCGGAACACTGAAGCTTTCTTT; cdr3_aa: CSAAGGQARNTEAFF
v_call: TRBV19; j_call: TRBJ2-7; d_call: .; clone_size: .; cdr3_nt: TGTGCCAGTAGTATCTCGACACCGCCTAGCGAGCAGTACTTC; cdr3_aa: CASSISTPPSEQYF